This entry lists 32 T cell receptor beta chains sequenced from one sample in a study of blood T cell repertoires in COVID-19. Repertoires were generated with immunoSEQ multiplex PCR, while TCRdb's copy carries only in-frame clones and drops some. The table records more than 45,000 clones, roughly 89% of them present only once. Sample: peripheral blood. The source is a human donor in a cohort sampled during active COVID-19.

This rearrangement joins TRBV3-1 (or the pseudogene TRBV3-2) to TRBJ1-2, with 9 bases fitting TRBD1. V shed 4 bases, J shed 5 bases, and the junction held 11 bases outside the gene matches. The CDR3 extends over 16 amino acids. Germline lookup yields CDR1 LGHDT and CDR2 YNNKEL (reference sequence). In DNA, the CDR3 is TGTGCCAGCAGCCGGGACAGGGCGTTGAGTGGGTATGGCTACACCTTC. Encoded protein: CASSRDRALSGYGYTF.

CDR3 nucleotide sequence: TGTGCCAGCAGCGAAGAGGGCACAGATACGCAGTATTTT. Translated: CASSEEGTDTQYF. The V call is TRBV11-3, the J call TRBJ2-3; D unresolved. The CDR3 has 13 residues. The germline gives CDR1 SGHNT, CDR2 YENEEA. V dropped 5 bases and J dropped 1 base, with 7 bases sitting between them.

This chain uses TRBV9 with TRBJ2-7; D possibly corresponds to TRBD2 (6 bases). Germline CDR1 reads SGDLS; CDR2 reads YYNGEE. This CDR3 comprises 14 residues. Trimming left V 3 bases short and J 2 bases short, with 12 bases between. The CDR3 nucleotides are TGTGCCAGCAGCGGGGGGGTACGTCCCTACGAGCAGTACTTC. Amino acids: CASSGGVRPYEQYF. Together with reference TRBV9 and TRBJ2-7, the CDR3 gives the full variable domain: DSGVTQTPKHLITATGQRVTLRCSPRSGDLSVYWYQQSLDQGLQFLIQYYNGEERAKGNILERFSAQQFPDLHSELNLSSLELGDSALYFCASSGGVRPYEQYFGPGTRLTVT.

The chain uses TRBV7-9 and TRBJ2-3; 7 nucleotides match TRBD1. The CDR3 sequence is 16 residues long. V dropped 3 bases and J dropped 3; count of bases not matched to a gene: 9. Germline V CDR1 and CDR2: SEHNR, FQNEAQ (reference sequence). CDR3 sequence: CASSFNPGGWTDTQYF. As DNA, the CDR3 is TGTGCCAGCAGCTTCAACCCAGGGGGTTGGACAGATACGCAGTATTTT. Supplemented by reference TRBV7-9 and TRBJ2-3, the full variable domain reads DTGVSQNPRHKITKRGQNVTFRCDPISEHNRLYWYRQTLGQGPEFLTYFQNEAQLEKSRLLSDRFSAERPKGSFSTLEIQRTEQGDSAMYLCASSFNPGGWTDTQYFGPGTRLTVL.

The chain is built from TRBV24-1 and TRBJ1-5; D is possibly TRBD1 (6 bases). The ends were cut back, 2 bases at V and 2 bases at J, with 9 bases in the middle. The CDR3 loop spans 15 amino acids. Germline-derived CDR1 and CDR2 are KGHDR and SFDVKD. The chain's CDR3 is CATSDSRQGNQPQHF. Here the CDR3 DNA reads TGTGCCACCAGTGATTCCCGACAGGGCAATCAGCCCCAGCATTTT.

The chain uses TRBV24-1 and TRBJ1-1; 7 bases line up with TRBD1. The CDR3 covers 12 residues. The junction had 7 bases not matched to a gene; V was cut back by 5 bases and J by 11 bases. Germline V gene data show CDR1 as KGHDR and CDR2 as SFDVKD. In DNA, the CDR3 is TGTGCCACCAGTGCCTCGACAGGGCAGGCTTTCTTT. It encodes CATSASTGQAFF.

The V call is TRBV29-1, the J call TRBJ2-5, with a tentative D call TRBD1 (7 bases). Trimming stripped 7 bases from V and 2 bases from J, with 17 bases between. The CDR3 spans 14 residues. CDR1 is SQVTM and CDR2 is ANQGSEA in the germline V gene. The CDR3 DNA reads TGCAGCGGGTGCGGGACAGAGATACAAGAGACCCAGTACTTC. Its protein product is CSGCGTEIQETQYF. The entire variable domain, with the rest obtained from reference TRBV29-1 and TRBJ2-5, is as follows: SAVISQKPSRDICQRGTSLTIQCQVDSQVTMMFWYRQQPGQSLTLIATANQGSEATYESGFVIDKFPISRPNLTFSTLTVSNMSPEDSSIYLCSGCGTEIQETQYFGPGTRLLVL.

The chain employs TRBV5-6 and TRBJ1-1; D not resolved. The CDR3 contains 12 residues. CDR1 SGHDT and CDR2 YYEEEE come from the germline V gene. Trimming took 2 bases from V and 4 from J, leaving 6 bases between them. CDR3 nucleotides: TGTGCCAGCAGCTTTGGCTTCACTGAAGCTTTCTTT. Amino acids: CASSFGFTEAFF. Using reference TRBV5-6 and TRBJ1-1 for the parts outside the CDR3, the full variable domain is DAGVTQSPTHLIKTRGQQVTLRCSPKSGHDTVSWYQQALGQGPQFIFQYYEEEERQRGNFPDRFSGHQFPNYSSELNVNALLLGDSALYLCASSFGFTEAFFGQGTRLTVV.

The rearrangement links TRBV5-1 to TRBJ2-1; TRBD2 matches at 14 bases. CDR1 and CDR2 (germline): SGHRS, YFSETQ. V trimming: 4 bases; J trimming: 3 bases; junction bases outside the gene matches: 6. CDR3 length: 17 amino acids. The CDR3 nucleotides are TGCGCCAGCAGCACCGGACTAGCGGGAGGCTACTACAATGAGCAGTTCTTC. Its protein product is CASSTGLAGGYYNEQFF.

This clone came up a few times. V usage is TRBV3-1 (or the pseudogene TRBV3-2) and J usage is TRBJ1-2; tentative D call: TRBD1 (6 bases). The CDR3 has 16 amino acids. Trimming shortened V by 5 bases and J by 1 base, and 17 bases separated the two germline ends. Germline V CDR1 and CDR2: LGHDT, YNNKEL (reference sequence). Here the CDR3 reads CASSNRDTQGNYGYTF. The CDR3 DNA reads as TGTGCCAGCAGCAATCGGGACACCCAAGGTAACTATGGCTACACCTTC.

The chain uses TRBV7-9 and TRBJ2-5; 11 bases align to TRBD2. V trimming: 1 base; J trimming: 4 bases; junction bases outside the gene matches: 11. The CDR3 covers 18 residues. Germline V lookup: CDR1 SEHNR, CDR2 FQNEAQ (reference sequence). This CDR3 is CASSLDPGLAVGGETQYF. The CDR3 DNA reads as TGTGCCAGCAGCTTAGACCCGGGACTAGCGGTCGGGGGAGAGACCCAGTACTTC.

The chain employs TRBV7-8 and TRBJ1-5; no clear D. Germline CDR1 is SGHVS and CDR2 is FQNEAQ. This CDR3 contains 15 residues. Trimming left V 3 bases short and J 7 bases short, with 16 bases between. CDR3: CASSLAGSENQPQHF. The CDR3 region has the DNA TGTGCCAGCAGCTTGGCCGGGTCCGAAAACCAGCCCCAGCATTTT.

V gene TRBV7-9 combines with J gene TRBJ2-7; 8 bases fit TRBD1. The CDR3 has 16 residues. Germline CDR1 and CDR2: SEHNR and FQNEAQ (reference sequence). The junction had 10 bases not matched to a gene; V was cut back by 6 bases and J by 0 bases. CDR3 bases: TGTGCCAGCAGGCCGCAAAGGACAGGGAGCTCCTACGAGCAGTACTTC. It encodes CASRPQRTGSSYEQYF.

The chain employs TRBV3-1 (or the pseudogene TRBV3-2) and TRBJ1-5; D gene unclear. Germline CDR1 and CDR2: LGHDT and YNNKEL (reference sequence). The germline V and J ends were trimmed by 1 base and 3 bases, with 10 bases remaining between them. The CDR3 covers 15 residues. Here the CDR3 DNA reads TGTGCCAGCAGCCAAGGGGAGCTTAACAATCAGCCCCAGCATTTT. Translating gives CASSQGELNNQPQHF.

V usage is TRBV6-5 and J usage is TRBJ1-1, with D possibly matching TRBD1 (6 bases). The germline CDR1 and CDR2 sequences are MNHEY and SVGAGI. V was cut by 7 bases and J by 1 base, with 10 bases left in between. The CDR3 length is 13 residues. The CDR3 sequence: CASTDRSNTEAFF. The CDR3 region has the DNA TGTGCCAGCACCGACAGGTCGAACACTGAAGCTTTCTTT.

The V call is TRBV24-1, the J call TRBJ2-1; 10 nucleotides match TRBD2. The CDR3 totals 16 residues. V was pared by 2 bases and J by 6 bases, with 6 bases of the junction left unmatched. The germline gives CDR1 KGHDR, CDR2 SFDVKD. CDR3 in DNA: TGTGCCACCAGTGATTCGCTAGCGGGAGTTCTCAATGAGCAGTTCTTC. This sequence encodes CATSDSLAGVLNEQFF.

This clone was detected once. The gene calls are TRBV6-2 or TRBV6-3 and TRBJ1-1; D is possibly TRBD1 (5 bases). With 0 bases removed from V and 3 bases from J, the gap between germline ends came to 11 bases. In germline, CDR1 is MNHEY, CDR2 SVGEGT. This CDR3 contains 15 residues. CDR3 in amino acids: CASSYSQGRDTEAFF. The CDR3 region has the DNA TGTGCCAGCAGTTACTCCCAGGGAAGGGACACTGAAGCTTTCTTT.

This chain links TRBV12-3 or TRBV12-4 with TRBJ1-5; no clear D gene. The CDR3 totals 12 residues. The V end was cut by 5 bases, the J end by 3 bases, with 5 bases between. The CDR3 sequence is CASSRDNQPQHF. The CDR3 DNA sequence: TGTGCCAGCAGTCGGGACAATCAGCCCCAGCATTTT.

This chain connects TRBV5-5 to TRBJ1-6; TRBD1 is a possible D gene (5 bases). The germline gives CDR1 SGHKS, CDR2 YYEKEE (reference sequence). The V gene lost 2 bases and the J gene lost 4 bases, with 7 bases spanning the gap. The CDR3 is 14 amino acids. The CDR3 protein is CASSFQGYNSPLHF. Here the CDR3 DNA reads TGTGCCAGCAGCTTCCAGGGATATAATTCACCCCTCCACTTT.

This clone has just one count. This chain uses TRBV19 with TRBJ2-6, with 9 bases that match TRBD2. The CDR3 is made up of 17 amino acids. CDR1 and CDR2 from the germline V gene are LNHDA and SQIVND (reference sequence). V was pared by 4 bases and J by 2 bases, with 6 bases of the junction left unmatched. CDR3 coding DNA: TGTGCCAGTAGTAGAGGACTAGCGTTAACTGGGGCCAACGTCCTGACTTTC. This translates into CASSRGLALTGANVLTF.

The CDR3 loop reads CASSLRTSGTYNEQFF. For the CDR3, the DNA is TGTGCCAGCAGCTTGCGGACTAGCGGAACCTACAATGAGCAGTTCTTC. The gene calls are TRBV9 and TRBJ2-1, with 10 bases matching TRBD2. Germline values: CDR1 SGDLS, CDR2 YYNGEE. CDR3 length: 16 amino acids. The ends lost 4 bases at V and 2 bases at J; junction bases unmatched: 6. The full variable domain, completed using reference TRBV9 and TRBJ2-1, is DSGVTQTPKHLITATGQRVTLRCSPRSGDLSVYWYQQSLDQGLQFLIQYYNGEERAKGNILERFSAQQFPDLHSELNLSSLELGDSALYFCASSLRTSGTYNEQFFGPGTRLTVL.

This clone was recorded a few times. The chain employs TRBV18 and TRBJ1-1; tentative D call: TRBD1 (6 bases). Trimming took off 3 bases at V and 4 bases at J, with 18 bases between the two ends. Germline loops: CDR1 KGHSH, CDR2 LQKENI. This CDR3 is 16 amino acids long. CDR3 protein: CASSPDTGGMGTEAFF. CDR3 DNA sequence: TGTGCCAGCTCACCCGATACGGGGGGCATGGGCACTGAAGCTTTCTTT.

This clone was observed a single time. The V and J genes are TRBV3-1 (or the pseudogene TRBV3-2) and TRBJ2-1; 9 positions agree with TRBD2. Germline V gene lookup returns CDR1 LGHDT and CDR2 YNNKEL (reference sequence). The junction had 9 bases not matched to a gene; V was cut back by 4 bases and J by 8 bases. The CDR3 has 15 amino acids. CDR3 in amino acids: CASSPRTSDGDEQFF. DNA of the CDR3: TGTGCCAGCAGCCCCCGGACTAGCGATGGCGATGAGCAGTTCTTC.

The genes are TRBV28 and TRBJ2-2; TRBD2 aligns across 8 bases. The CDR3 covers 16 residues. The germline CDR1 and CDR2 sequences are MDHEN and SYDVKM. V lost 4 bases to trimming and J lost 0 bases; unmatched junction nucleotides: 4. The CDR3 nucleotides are TGTGCCAGCAGTTCCGCGGGGGGACCGAACACCGGGGAGCTGTTTTTT. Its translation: CASSSAGGPNTGELFF.

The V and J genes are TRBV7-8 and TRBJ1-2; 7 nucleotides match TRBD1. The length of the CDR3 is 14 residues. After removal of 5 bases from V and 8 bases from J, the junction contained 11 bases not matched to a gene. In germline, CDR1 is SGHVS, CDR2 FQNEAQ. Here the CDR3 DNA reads TGTGCCAGCAGCCGCAGGGACAGATCGGGAGGCTACACCTTC. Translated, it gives CASSRRDRSGGYTF.

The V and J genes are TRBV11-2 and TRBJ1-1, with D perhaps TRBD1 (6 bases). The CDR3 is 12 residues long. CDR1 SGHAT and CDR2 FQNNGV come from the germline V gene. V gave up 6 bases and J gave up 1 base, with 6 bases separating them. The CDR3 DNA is TGTGCCAGCAGGACAGGGAACACTGAAGCTTTCTTT. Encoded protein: CASRTGNTEAFF.

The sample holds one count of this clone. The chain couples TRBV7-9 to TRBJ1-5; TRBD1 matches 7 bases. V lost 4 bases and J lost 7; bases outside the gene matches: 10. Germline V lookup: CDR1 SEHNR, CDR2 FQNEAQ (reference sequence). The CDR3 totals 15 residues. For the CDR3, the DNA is TGTGCCAGCAGCTCAGGTTGGCAGGGGGAACAGCCCCAGCATTTT. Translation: CASSSGWQGEQPQHF.

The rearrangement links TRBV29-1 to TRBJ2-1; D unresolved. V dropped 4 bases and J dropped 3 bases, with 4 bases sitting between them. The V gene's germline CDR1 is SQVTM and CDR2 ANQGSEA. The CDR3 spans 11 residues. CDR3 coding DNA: TGCAGCGTTGGGCACTACAATGAGCAGTTCTTC. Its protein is CSVGHYNEQFF.

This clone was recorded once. The chain's CDR3 is CASSAHPQGNTEAFF. CDR3 sequence (DNA): TGTGCCAGCAGCGCCCACCCACAGGGGAACACTGAAGCTTTCTTT. The chain recombines TRBV9 with TRBJ1-1, with TRBD1 as a possible D gene (6 bases). The CDR3 covers 15 residues. CDR1 and CDR2 (germline): SGDLS, YYNGEE. Trimming shortened V by 3 bases and J by 1 base, and 13 bases separated the two germline ends.

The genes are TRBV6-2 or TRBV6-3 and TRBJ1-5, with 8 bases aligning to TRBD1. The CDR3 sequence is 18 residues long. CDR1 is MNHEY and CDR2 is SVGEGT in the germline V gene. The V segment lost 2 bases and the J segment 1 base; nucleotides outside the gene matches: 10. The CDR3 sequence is CASSYDPQGASSNQPQHF. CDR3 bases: TGTGCCAGCAGTTACGATCCTCAGGGGGCGTCGAGCAATCAGCCCCAGCATTTT.

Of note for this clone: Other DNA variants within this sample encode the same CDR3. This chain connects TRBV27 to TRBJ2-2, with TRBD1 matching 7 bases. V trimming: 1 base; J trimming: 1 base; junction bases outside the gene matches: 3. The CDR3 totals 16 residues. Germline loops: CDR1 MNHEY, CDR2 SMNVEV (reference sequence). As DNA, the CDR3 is TGTGCCAGCAGTTTATTTGGGACAGAGAACACCGGGGAGCTGTTTTTT. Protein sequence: CASSLFGTENTGELFF.

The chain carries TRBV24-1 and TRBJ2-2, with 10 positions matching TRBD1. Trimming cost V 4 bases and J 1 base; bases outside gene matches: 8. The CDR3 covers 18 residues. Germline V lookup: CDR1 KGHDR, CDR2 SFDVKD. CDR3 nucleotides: TGTGCCACCAGTGACTACGGGACAGGGGACAGGAACACCGGGGAGCTGTTTTTT. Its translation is CATSDYGTGDRNTGELFF.